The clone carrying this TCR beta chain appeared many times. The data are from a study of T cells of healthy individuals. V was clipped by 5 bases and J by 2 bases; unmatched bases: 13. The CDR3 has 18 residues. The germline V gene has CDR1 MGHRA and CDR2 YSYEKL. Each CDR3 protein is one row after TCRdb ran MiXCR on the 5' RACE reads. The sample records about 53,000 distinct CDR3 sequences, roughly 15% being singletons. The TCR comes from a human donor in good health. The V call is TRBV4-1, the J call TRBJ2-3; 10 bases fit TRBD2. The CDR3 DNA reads TGCGCCAGCAGCAACTCGAGGGGGCTAGCGGGGGCCACAGATACGCAGTATTTT. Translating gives CASSNSRGLAGATDTQYF.